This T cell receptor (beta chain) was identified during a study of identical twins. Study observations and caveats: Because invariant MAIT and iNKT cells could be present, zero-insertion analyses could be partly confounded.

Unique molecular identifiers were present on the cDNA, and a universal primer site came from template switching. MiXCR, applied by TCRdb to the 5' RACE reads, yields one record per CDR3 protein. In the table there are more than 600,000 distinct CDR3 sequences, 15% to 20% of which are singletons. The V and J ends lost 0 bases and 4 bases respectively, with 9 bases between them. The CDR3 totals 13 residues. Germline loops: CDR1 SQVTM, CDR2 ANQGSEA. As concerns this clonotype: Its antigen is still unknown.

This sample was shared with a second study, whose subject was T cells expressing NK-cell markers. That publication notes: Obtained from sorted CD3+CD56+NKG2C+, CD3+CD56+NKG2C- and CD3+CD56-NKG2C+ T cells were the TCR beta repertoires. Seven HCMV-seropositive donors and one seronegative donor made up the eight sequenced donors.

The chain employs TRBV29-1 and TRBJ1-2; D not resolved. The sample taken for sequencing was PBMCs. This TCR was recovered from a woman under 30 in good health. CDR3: CSVEDRSSYGYTF. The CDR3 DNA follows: TGCAGCGTTGAAGACAGGTCTAGCTATGGCTACACCTTC.